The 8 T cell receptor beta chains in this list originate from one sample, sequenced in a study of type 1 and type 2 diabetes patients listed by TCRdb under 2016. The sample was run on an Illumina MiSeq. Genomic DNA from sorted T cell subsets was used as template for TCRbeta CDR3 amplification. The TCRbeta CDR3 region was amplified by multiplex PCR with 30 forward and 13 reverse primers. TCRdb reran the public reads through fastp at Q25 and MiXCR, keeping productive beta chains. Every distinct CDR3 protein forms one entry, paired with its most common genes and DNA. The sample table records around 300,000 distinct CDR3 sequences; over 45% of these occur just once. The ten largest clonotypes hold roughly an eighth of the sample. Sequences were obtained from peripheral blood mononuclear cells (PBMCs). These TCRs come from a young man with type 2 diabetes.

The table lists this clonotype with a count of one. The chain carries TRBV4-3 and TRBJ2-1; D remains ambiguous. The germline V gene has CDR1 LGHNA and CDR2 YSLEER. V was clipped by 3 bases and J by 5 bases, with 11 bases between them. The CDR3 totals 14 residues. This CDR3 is CASSHNPRDNEQFF. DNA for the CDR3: TGCGCCAGCAGCCACAATCCTCGGGACAATGAGCAGTTCTTC.

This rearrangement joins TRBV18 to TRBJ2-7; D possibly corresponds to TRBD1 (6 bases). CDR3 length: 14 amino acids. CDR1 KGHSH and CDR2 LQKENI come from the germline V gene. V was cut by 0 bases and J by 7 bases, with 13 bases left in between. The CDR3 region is CASSPPAGDGEQYF. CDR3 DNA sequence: TGTGCCAGCTCACCACCGGCAGGGGACGGGGAGCAGTACTTC.

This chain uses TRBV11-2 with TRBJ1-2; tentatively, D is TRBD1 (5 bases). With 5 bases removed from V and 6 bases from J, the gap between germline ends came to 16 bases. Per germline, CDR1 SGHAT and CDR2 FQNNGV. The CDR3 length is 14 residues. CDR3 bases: TGTGCCAGCAGCCCAGACCGGGTAGGGGATGGCTACACCTTC. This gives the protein CASSPDRVGDGYTF.

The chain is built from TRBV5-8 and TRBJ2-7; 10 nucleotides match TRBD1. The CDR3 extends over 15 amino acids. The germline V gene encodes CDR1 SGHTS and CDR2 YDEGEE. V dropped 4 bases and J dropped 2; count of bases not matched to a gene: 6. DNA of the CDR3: TGTGCCAGCAGCCGAGGGACAGGGGACCCCTACGAGCAGTACTTC. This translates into CASSRGTGDPYEQYF. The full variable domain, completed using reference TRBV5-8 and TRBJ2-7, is EAGVTQSPTHLIKTRGQQATLRCSPISGHTSVYWYQQALGLGLQFLLWYDEGEERNRGNFPPRFSGRQFPNYSSELNVNALELEDSALYLCASSRGTGDPYEQYFGPGTRLTVT.

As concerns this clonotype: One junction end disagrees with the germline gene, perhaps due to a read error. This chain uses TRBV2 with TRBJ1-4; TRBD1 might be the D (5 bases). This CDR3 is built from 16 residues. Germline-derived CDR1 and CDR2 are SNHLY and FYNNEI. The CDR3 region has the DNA TGTACCAGCAGTCTACTTCGCGGGGGTGCTAATGAAAAACTGTTTTTT. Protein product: CTSSLLRGGANEKLFF. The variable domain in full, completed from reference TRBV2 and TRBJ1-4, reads EPEVTQTPSHQVTQMGQEVILRCVPISNHLYFYWYRQILGQKVEFLVSFYNNEISEKSEIFDDQFSVERPDGSNFTLKIRSTKLEDSAMYFCTSSLLRGGANEKLFFGSGTQLSVL.

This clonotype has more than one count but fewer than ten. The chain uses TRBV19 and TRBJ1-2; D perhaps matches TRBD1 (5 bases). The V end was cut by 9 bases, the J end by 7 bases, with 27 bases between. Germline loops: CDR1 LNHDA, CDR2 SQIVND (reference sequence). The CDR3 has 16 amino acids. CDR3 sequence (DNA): TGTGCCAGCGCCCCTATGACAGTCTCAGGACATTTTGGCTACACCTTC. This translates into CASAPMTVSGHFGYTF.

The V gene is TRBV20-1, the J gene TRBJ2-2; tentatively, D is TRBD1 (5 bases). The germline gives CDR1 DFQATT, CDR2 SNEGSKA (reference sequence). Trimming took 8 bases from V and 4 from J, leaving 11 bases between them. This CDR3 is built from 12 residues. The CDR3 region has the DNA TGCAGTCCACAGGTCCTCACCGGGGAGCTGTTTTTT. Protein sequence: CSPQVLTGELFF.

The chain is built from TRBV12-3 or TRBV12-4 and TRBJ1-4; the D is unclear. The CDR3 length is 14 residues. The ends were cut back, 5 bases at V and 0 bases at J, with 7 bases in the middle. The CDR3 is CASSQVATNEKLFF. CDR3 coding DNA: TGTGCCAGCAGTCAAGTTGCAACTAATGAAAAACTGTTTTTT.